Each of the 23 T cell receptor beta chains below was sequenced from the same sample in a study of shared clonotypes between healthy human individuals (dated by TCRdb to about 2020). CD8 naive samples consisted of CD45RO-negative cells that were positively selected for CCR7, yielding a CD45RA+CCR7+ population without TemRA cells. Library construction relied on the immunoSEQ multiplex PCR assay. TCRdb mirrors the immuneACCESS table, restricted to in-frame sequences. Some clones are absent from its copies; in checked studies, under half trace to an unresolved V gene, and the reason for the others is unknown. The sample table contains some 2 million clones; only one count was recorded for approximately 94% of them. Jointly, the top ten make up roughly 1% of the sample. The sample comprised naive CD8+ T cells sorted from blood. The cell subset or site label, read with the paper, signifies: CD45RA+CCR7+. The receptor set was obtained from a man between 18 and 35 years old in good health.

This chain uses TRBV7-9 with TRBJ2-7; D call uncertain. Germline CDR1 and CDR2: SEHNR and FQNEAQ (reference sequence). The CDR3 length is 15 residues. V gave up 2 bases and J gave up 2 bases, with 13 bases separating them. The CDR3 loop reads CASSLSDADPYEQYF. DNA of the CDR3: TGTGCCAGCAGCTTATCGGACGCCGACCCCTACGAGCAGTACTTC.

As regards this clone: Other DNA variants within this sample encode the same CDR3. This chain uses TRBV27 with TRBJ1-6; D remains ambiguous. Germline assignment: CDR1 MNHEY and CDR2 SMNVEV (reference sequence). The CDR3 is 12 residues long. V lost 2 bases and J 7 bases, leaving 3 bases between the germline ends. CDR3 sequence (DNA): TGTGCCAGCAGTTTACTGAATTCACCCCTCCACTTT. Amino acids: CASSLLNSPLHF.

The CDR3 protein is CASSQDLSGQGAETQYF. As DNA, the CDR3 is TGCGCCAGCAGCCAAGACTTATCGGGACAGGGTGCAGAGACCCAGTACTTC. V gene TRBV4-3 combines with J gene TRBJ2-5; TRBD1 matches 9 bases. CDR3 length: 17 residues. Germline V lookup: CDR1 LGHNA, CDR2 YSLEER. With 0 bases clipped from V and 4 bases from J, the junction kept 9 bases outside the gene matches.

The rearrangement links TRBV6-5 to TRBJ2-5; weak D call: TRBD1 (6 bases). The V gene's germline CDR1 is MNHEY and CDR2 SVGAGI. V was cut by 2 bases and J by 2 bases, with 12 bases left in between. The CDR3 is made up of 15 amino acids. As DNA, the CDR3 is TGTGCCAGCAGTTACCTAGACAGGCCTCAAGAGACCCAGTACTTC. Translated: CASSYLDRPQETQYF.

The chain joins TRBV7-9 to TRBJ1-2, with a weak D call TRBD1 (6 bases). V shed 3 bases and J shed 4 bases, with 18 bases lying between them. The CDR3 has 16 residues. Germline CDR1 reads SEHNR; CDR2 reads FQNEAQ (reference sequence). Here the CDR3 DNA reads TGTGCCAGCAGCTTGATCTTAAACAGGGAGATCTATGGCTACACCTTC. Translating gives CASSLILNREIYGYTF.

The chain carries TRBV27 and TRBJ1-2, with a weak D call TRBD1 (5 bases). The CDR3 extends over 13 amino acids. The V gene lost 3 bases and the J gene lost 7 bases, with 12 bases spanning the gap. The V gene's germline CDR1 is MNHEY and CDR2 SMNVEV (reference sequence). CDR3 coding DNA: TGTGCCAGCAGTTTTGAGGGGTTGGGTGGCTACACCTTC. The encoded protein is CASSFEGLGGYTF.

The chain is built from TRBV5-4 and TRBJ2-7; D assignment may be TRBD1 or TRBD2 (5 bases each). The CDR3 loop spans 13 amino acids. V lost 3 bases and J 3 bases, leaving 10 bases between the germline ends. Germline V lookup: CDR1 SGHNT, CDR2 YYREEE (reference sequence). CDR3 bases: TGTGCCAGCAGCTCCTGGGGGAGCTACGAGCAGTACTTC. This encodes CASSSWGSYEQYF.

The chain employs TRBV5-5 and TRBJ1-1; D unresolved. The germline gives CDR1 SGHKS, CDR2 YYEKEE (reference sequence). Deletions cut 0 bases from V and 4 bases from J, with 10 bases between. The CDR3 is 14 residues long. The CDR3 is CASSLVEGFTEAFF. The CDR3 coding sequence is TGTGCCAGCAGCTTGGTGGAAGGTTTCACTGAAGCTTTCTTT.

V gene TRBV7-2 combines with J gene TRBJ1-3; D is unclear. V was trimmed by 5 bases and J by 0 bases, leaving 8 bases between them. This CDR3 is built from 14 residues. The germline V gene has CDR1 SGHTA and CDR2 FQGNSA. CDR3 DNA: TGTGCCAGCAGCGAAGGAATCTCTGGAAACACCATATATTTT. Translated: CASSEGISGNTIYF.

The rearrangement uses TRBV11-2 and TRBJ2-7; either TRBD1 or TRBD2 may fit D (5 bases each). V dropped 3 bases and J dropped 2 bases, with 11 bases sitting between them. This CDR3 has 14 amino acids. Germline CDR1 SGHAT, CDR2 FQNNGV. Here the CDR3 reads CASSFGGYTYEQYF. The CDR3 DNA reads TGTGCCAGCAGCTTTGGGGGATATACCTACGAGCAGTACTTC.

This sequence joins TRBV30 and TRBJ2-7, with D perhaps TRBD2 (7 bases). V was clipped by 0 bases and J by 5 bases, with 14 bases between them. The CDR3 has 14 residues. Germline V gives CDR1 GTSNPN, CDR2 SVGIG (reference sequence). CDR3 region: CAWSVLSGGDEQYF. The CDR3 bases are TGTGCCTGGAGTGTACTGTCGGGGGGCGACGAGCAGTACTTC.

The CDR3 sequence: CASSQVSSSSTYEQYF. The DNA for the CDR3 is TGCGCCAGCAGCCAAGTTTCTAGCTCGTCTACCTACGAGCAGTACTTC. The genes are TRBV4-1 and TRBJ2-7; TRBD2 is a possible D gene (5 bases). V lost 1 base and J lost 2, with 15 bases in between. CDR1 and CDR2 (germline): MGHRA, YSYEKL. This CDR3 contains 16 residues.

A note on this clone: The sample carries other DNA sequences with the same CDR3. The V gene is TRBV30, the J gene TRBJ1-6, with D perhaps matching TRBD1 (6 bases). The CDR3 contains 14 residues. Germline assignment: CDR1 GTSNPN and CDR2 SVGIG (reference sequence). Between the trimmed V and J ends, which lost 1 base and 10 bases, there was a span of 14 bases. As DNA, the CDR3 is TGTGCCTGGAGTGGCGGGGGGCTGGGGTCACCCCTCCACTTT. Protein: CAWSGGGLGSPLHF.

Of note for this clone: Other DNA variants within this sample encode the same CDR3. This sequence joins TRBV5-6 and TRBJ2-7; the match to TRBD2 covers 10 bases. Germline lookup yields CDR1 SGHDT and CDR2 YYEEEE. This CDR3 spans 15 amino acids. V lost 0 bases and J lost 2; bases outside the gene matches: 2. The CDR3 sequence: CASSLASGGAYEQYF. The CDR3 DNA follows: TGTGCCAGCAGCTTGGCCAGCGGGGGGGCCTACGAGCAGTACTTC.

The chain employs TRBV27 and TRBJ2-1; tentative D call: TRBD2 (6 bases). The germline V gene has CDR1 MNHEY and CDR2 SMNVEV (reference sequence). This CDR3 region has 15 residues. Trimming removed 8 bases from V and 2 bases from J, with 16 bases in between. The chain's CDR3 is CASRLASAAYNEQFF. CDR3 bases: TGTGCCAGCCGTCTGGCTAGCGCCGCCTACAATGAGCAGTTCTTC.

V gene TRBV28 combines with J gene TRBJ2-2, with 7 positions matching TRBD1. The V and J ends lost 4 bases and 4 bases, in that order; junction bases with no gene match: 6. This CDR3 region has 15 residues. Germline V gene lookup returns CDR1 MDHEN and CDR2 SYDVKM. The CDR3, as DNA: TGTGCCAGCAGTTCGCCGACAGGGCTCACCGGGGAGCTGTTTTTT. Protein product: CASSSPTGLTGELFF.

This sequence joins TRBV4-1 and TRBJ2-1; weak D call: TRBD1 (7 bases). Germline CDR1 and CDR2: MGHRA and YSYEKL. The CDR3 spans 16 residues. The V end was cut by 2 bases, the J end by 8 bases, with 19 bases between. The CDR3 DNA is TGCGCCAGCAGCCAACTTTCAGGGGGGTTCGGCGATGAGCAGTTCTTC. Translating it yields CASSQLSGGFGDEQFF.

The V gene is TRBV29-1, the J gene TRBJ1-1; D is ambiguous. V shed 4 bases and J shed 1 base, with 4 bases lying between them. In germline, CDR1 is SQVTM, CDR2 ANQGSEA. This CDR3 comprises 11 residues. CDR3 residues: CSVARNTEAFF. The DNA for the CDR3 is TGCAGCGTTGCCAGGAACACTGAAGCTTTCTTT.

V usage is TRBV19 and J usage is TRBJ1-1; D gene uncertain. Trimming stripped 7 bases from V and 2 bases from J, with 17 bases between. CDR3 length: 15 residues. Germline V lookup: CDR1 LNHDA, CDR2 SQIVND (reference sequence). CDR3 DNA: TGTGCCAGTACCCCCTGGATGGAATCCAACACTGAAGCTTTCTTT. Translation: CASTPWMESNTEAFF.

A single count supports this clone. The CDR3 DNA is TGCGCCAGCAGTGATGGTAGCGGGGGCCTCAACACAGATACGCAGTATTTT. It specifies CASSDGSGGLNTDTQYF. The chain joins TRBV10-1 to TRBJ2-3; 9 nucleotides agree with TRBD2. Germline V CDR1 and CDR2: WNHNN, SYGVQD (reference sequence). With 3 bases clipped from V and 2 bases from J, the junction kept 9 bases outside the gene matches. The CDR3 extends over 17 amino acids.

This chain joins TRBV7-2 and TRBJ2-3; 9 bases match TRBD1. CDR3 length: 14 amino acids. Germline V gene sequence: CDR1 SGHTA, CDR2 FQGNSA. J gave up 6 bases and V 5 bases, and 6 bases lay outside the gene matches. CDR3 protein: CASSEGQGRDTQYF. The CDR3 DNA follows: TGTGCCAGCAGCGAGGGACAGGGAAGGGATACGCAGTATTTT.

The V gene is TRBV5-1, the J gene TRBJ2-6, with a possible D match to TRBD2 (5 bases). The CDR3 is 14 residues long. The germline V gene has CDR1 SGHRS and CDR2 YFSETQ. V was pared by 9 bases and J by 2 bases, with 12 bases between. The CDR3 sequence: CATQLGAGANVLTF. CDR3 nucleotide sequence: TGCGCCACCCAGCTCGGGGCTGGGGCCAACGTCCTGACTTTC.

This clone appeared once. The CDR3 coding sequence is TGTGCCAGCAGCCCCGGGGTAGCGGGAGTCTACAATGAGCAGTTCTTC. This sequence encodes CASSPGVAGVYNEQFF. The chain couples TRBV9 to TRBJ2-1; 9 nucleotides agree with TRBD2. The CDR3 is 16 amino acids. Germline CDR1 reads SGDLS; CDR2 reads YYNGEE. V shed 4 bases, J shed 3 bases, and the junction held 8 bases outside the gene matches.